The rows below give T cell receptor beta chains drawn from one sample of a study of Ad26.COV2.S vaccination and SARS-CoV-2 variants. The assay was immunoSEQ multiplex PCR, and TCRdb's table has in-frame clones only and misses some. Found here are about half a million clones, roughly nine tenths of them singletons; the top ten hold 1.7%. Source: peripheral blood, taken in a trial of Ad26.COV2.S vaccine versus placebo. All receptors come from a person aged 18 to 65 who received the Ad26.COV2.S COVID-19 vaccine or a placebo. Both conserved end residues are part of each CDR3. Fields, in order: clone size, J gene, D gene, V gene, CDR3 protein, CDR3 DNA. D genes are given only for firm matches. Clone size, where shown, is once, few, many, or a class for clones that have expanded.

.,TRBJ2-7,.,TRBV9,CASSPIGDSSYEQYF,TGTGCCAGCAGCCCCATCGGAGATAGCTCCTACGAGCAGTACTTC
.,TRBJ1-2,.,TRBV10-3,CAISAGINYGYTF,TGTGCCATCAGTGCCGGCATAAACTATGGCTACACCTTC
.,TRBJ1-3,.,TRBV5-5,CASSSRAFSGNTIYF,TGTGCCAGCAGCTCAAGGGCCTTCTCTGGAAACACCATATATTTT
few,TRBJ2-7,TRBD1,TRBV27,CASSLGQGVTYEQYF,TGTGCCAGCAGTTTAGGACAGGGGGTGACCTACGAGCAGTACTTC
.,TRBJ1-1,.,TRBV11-2,CASSPLPLNTEAFF,TGTGCCAGCAGCCCTTTACCTCTGAACACTGAAGCTTTCTTT
.,TRBJ2-2,TRBD2,TRBV27,CASSGTSGANTGELFF,TGTGCCAGCAGTGGGACTAGCGGGGCGAACACCGGGGAGCTGTTTTTT
.,TRBJ1-1,.,TRBV18,CASSPLKNTEAFF,TGTGCCAGCTCACCGTTGAAGAACACTGAAGCTTTCTTT
few,TRBJ2-1,.,TRBV7-9,CASSSIALRFSYNEQFF,TGTGCCAGCAGCTCCATCGCGTTACGCTTCTCCTACAATGAGCAGTTCTTC
many,TRBJ1-3,.,TRBV9,CASSVGWDVRGNTIYF,TGTGCCAGCAGCGTAGGATGGGACGTGCGAGGAAACACCATATATTTT
.,TRBJ1-2,.,TRBV12-3/TRBV12-4,CASSPSGDYGYTF,TGTGCCAGCAGTCCTTCGGGGGACTATGGCTACACCTTC
.,TRBJ2-7,TRBD1,TRBV11-2,CASSTFRTGFHEQYF,TGTGCCAGCAGCACGTTCCGGACAGGGTTCCACGAGCAGTACTTC